The rows below give T cell receptor beta chains drawn from one sample of a study of OX40 agonist ivuxolimab in advanced cancers. Clones were read by immunoSEQ multiplex PCR, and TCRdb kept only the in-frame ones, dropping some. The table has about 28,000 clones, around four fifths seen once. The sequences come from CD4+ or CD8+ T cells sorted from blood, collected in a trial of the OX40 agonist ivuxolimab. These receptor sequences come from an adult with an advanced solid tumor such as melanoma, head and neck, liver or kidney cancer. CDR3s include the opening cysteine and the closing phenylalanine or tryptophan. Fields, in order: J gene, V gene, clone size, CDR3 length, D gene, CDR3 DNA, CDR3 protein. The D gene is left open where the match is weak. A row's size may be missing; if present it is once, few, many or a size class.

TRBJ1-1,TRBV7-8,few,11,-,TGTGCCAGCAGCCCAGGACCGGGGGCTTTCTTT,CASSPGPGAFF
TRBJ2-7,TRBV7-8,once,15,-,TGTGCCAGCAGCTTAGTGGTGTCACCATCCTACGAGCAGTACTTC,CASSLVVSPSYEQYF
TRBJ2-3,TRBV7-9,-,16,TRBD2,TGTGCCAGCAGCACCGGACAGGGACTAGCGAAAGATACGCAGTATTTT,CASSTGQGLAKDTQYF
TRBJ1-2,TRBV21-1,few,14,-,TGTGCCAGCACCCCGCCTAGAAGGATCTATGGCTACACCTTC,CASTPPRRIYGYTF
TRBJ1-2,TRBV19,once,13,TRBD1,TGTGCCAGTAGTTGGGGACAGATAGATGGCTACACCTTC,CASSWGQIDGYTF
TRBJ2-5,TRBV6-1,-,15,TRBD2,TGTGCCAGCAGTGAAGGGGCGGGGGGTTTCGGGACCCAGTACTTC,CASSEGAGGFGTQYF
TRBJ2-7,TRBV19,-,14,TRBD1,TGTGCCACAGGGGACAGTCCGATCTCCTACGAGCAGTACTTC,CATGDSPISYEQYF
TRBJ2-3,TRBV2,-,14,TRBD1,TGTGCCAGCACCGGGACAGGGGACCCAGATACGCAGTATTTT,CASTGTGDPDTQYF
TRBJ2-7,TRBV7-6,-,13,TRBD1,TGTGCCAGCAGCCCGGGGACAGTTCGCGAGCAGTACTTC,CASSPGTVREQYF
TRBJ2-7,TRBV19,-,14,-,TGTGCCAGTAGTCCTAGCTCGCCCTTGGGGGAGCAGTACTTC,CASSPSSPLGEQYF
TRBJ2-5,TRBV13,-,15,-,TGTGCCAGCAGCGCCCACTCAGGGGAGCCAGAGACCCAGTACTTC,CASSAHSGEPETQYF
TRBJ1-4,TRBV19,few,17,TRBD1,TGTGCCAGTAGTAGAGTGGGCCGGGACAGGCCTGATGAAAAACTGTTTTTT,CASSRVGRDRPDEKLFF
TRBJ2-7,TRBV5-6,-,15,TRBD1,TGTGCCAGCAGCTTAGTGAAGACAGGGGTGAACGAGCAGTACTTC,CASSLVKTGVNEQYF
TRBJ2-3,TRBV6-1,-,15,-,TGTGCCAGCAGTGAAGAAGACTACCCACCAGATACGCAGTATTTT,CASSEEDYPPDTQYF
TRBJ1-1,TRBV7-2,-,17,TRBD1,TGTGCCAGCAGCCTCGACCTCTTACAGGGGACGGACACTGAAGCTTTCTTT,CASSLDLLQGTDTEAFF
TRBJ2-7,TRBV11-2,-,14,TRBD2,TGTGCCAGCAGCCCAACCGGGACTAGCGGAGAGCAGTACTTC,CASSPTGTSGEQYF
TRBJ2-1,TRBV11-2,-,12,-,TGTGCCAGCTCCGAGGGGAACAATGAGCAGTTCTTC,CASSEGNNEQFF
TRBJ2-7,TRBV7-2,-,15,TRBD2,TGTGCCAGCAGCTTAGTGGGCGGGGGATCGGGAGAGCAGTACTTC,CASSLVGGGSGEQYF
TRBJ1-2,TRBV15,-,15,TRBD1,TGTGCCACCAGCAGAGTTGGGCCAGGGGGCTATGGCTACACCTTC,CATSRVGPGGYGYTF
TRBJ2-7,TRBV5-5,-,15,-,TGTGCCAGCACCCCCACCTCAGGGTTACCCTACGAGCAGTACTTC,CASTPTSGLPYEQYF
TRBJ2-2,TRBV5-5,once,18,-,TGTGCCAGCGTATCCAGTGGCCGGGGAAAGGGGAACACCGGGGAGCTGTTTTTT,CASVSSGRGKGNTGELFF
TRBJ1-1,TRBV13,-,14,-,TGTGCCAGCAGCTTAGAAGGGGCTGGCACTGAAGCTTTCTTT,CASSLEGAGTEAFF
TRBJ1-2,TRBV19,-,15,TRBD1,TGTGCCAGTAGATATATCTCGGGACAGGTCGGTGGCTACACCTTC,CASRYISGQVGGYTF
TRBJ2-7,TRBV7-6,once,15,-,TGTGCCAGCAGCTTAGCCACGGGGAGGTCCTACGAGCAGTACTTC,CASSLATGRSYEQYF
TRBJ2-5,TRBV9,-,17,TRBD2,TGTGCCAGCAGCGTAGAGGATACGGGGGGACGTGAAGAGACCCAGTACTTC,CASSVEDTGGREETQYF
TRBJ1-2,TRBV7-2,-,16,-,TGTGCCAGCGCCCCCCGGGGAACCCAATCTAACTATGGCTACACCTTC,CASAPRGTQSNYGYTF
TRBJ2-5,TRBV7-2,-,14,TRBD1,TGTGCCAGCAGCCGACAGGGGGAAATGAAGACCCAGTACTTC,CASSRQGEMKTQYF